This T cell receptor beta chain is from a study of blood T cells in healthy people across ages. Next came a second PCR, run for about 6 to 11 cycles, which used a sample-barcoded 5' primer along with a J-beta primer mix. TCRdb reprocessed the 5' RACE reads with MiXCR, giving one entry per CDR3 protein. The sample records hundreds of thousands of distinct CDR3 sequences, approximately 26% being singletons. This clonotype was seen a handful of times. This sample was shared with a second study, whose subject was T cells of mothers and their children. This second study says: In each mother, TCR beta CDR3 reads exceeded 8 million; in each child, they numbered approximately 3 million. Related and unrelated pairs show TCR recombination output that thymic selection shapes similarly.

Material for sequencing was blood. This receptor was identified in a boy younger than 10 in good health.

In DNA form, the CDR3 reads TGCGCCAGCACCCGACGGAGACTAGCGGGTTTAGAGACCCAGTACTTC. The encoded protein is CASTRRRLAGLETQYF. The genes are TRBV10-1 and TRBJ2-5, with 10 bases matching TRBD2. The CDR3 runs to 16 residues. V lost 7 bases to trimming and J lost 4 bases; unmatched junction nucleotides: 12. Germline V CDR1 and CDR2: WNHNN, SYGVQD (reference sequence).